This TCR beta chain emerged from a study of T-cell reconstitution after alpha-beta-depleted transplantation in children. Unique molecular identifiers were used to barcode this TCRbeta library. TCRdb itself ran the PCR reads through MiXCR, one entry per CDR3 protein. The sample has 440,000 or so distinct CDR3 sequences, around 46% seen once. V gave up 5 bases and J gave up 3 bases; unmatched junction bases: 11. The germline CDR1 and CDR2 sequences are SEHNR and FQNEAQ (reference sequence). CDR3 size: 16 residues. The sequence was collected from a girl aged 2-10 years with aplastic anemia, due to receive a stem cell transplant. The genes are TRBV7-9 and TRBJ2-3; 7 bases are shared with TRBD1. The source was PBMCs, collected before TCRalphabeta/CD19-depleted stem cell transplant. CDR3 protein: CASSAARGQRTDTQYF. CDR3 coding DNA: TGTGCCAGCAGCGCCGCCAGGGGACAGAGAACAGATACGCAGTATTTT.